This T cell receptor (beta chain) was observed in a study of blood T cell repertoires in COVID-19. At the level of the study: Sample material is recorded as cDNA or gDNA derived from T cells, B-cell-depleted T cells, or PBMCs.

Those enrolled, adults aged 18 to 89 years, came from around 24 US areas. Data came from immunoSEQ multiplex PCR; TCRdb stores just in-frame clones and leaves some out. The sample has 300,000 to 400,000 clones, 86% seen once; the top ten hold about 4.2%. The CDR3 is 16 amino acids. The germline V gene encodes CDR1 MNHEY and CDR2 SMNVEV (reference sequence). J gave up 6 bases and V 1 base, and 11 bases lay outside the gene matches. The sequenced sample was PBMCs or T cells enriched from blood (not recorded which). The rearrangement joins TRBV27 to TRBJ2-7; 8 bases agree with TRBD2. This TCR came from a woman in her forties with acute COVID-19. The CDR3 is CASSLLGGAGEGEQYF. As DNA, the CDR3 is TGTGCCAGCAGTTTATTAGGTGGAGCGGGAGAGGGCGAGCAGTACTTC.